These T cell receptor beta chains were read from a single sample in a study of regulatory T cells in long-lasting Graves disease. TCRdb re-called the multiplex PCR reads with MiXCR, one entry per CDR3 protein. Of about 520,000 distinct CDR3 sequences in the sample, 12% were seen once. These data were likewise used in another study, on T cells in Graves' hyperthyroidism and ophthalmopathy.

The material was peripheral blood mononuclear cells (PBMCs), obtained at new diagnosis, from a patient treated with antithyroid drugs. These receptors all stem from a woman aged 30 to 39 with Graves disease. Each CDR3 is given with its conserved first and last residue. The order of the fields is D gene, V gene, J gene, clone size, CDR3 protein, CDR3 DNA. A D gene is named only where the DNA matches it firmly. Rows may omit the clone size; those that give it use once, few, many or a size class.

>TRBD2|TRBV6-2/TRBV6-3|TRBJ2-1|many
CASSYSSRLAGGLRQFF
TGTGCCAGCAGTTACTCGAGCCGACTAGCGGGAGGGCTTCGGCAGTTCTTC
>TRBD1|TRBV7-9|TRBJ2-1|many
CASSQGTGYYNEQFF
TGTGCCAGCAGCCAAGGGACAGGATACTACAATGAGCAGTTCTTC
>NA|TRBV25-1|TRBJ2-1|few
CASSAQRAGPYNEQFF
TGTGCCAGCAGTGCCCAAAGGGCGGGGCCCTACAATGAGCAGTTCTTC
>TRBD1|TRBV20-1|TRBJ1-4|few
CSAQQGAGEKLFF
TGCAGTGCCCAACAGGGGGCTGGGGAAAAACTGTTTTTT
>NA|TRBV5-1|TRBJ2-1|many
CASSLGTTPEGEQFF
TGCGCCAGCAGCTTGGGGACCACCCCGGAGGGTGAGCAGTTCTTC
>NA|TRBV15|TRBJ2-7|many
CATSRDRSYEQYF
TGTGCCACCAGCAGAGACAGGTCCTACGAGCAGTACTTC
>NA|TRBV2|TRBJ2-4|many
CASSGTSGTYIQYF
TGTGCCAGCAGTGGGACTTCGGGGACGTACATTCAGTACTTC
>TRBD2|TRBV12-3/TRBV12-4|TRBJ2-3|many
CASSWGTSEATDTQYF
TGTGCCAGCAGTTGGGGGACTAGCGAGGCCACAGATACGCAGTATTTT
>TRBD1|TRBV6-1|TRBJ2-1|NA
CASSDRDRDPEQFF
TGTGCCAGCAGTGACCGGGACAGGGACCCTGAGCAGTTCTTC
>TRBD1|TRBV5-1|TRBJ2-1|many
CASSQLTGDNEQFF
TGCGCCAGCAGCCAACTAACAGGGGACAATGAGCAGTTCTTC
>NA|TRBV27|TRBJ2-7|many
CASSSLRGYEQYF
TGTGCCAGCTCGTCCTTGAGGGGCTACGAGCAGTACTTC
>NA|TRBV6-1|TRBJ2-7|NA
CASREWYYEQYF
TGTGCCAGCAGAGAGTGGTACTACGAGCAGTACTTC
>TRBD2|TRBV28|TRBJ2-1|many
CASSPPTSGKVEQFF
TGTGCCAGCAGTCCTCCGACTAGCGGGAAGGTTGAGCAGTTCTTC
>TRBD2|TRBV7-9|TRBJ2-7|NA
CASSLASGSDYEQYF
TGTGCCAGCAGCTTAGCTAGCGGGAGTGACTACGAGCAGTACTTC
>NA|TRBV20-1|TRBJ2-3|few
CSAHLPRGVRGDTQYF
TGCAGTGCTCACCTCCCCAGAGGCGTGCGGGGAGATACGCAGTATTTT
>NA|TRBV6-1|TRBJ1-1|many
CASSQYTGLDTEAFF
TGTGCCAGCAGTCAATACACAGGGTTGGACACTGAAGCTTTCTTT
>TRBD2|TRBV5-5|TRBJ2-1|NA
CASSLRGTSGRDEQFF
TGTGCCAGCAGCCTGAGAGGGACTAGCGGGAGGGATGAGCAGTTCTTC
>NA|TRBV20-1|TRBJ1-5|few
CSARQADQPQHF
TGCAGTGCTAGGCAGGCGGATCAGCCCCAGCATTTT
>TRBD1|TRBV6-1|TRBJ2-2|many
CASSERRGPGELFF
TGTGCCAGCAGTGAACGCAGGGGGCCCGGGGAGCTGTTTTTT
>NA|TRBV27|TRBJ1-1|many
CASSVMAVTEAFF
TGTGCCAGCAGTGTCATGGCGGTCACTGAAGCTTTCTTT